What follows is one T cell receptor (beta chain) and its context. The data stem from a study of blood T cell repertoires in COVID-19. Study summary: From T cells, B-cell-depleted T cells, or PBMCs came the material, which was cDNA or gDNA.

Authors' data handling: Reference gene primers were amplified, and this amplification served to estimate nucleated cell counts. Data came from immunoSEQ multiplex PCR; TCRdb stores just in-frame clones and leaves some out. From that table come the V and J calls and clone size; the DNA was used to work out D and trimming. The sample lists 100,000 to 110,000 clones; just over 85% were seen once. Germline-derived CDR1 and CDR2 are SNHLY and FYNNEI. V was pared by 2 bases and J by 7 bases, with 14 bases of the junction left unmatched. The length of the CDR3 is 17 residues. This sequence originates from a human donor in a cohort sampled during active COVID-19. The chain is built from TRBV2 and TRBJ1-1; 9 nucleotides match TRBD1. Source material: peripheral blood. The CDR3 DNA reads TGTGCCAGCAGTGAATTAAGGGACAGGGTTGAATTCGTTGAAGCTTTCTTT. Translating gives CASSELRDRVEFVEAFF.